The text below deals with one TCR beta chain. Its antigen is still unknown. Base qualities are not provided; no much larger clone lies one nucleotide away. The data stem from a study of Ad26.COV2.S vaccination and SARS-CoV-2 variants (dated by TCRdb to the early 2020s). About the full investigation: Vaccine-arm donors were drawn from COV1001, a multicentre, randomized, double-blind, placebo-controlled phase I-IIa trial of Ad26.COV2.S in healthy adults. The TCR-sequenced set comprised around 30 samples: approximately 19 Ad26.COV2.S vaccine recipients, 5 placebo recipients and 8 SARS-CoV-2 convalescent individuals. The specificity and breadth of SARS-CoV-2-reactive T cell receptors after Ad26.COV2.S vaccination were assessed by TCRbeta repertoire sequencing. Throughout the experiments and outcome assessment, investigators stayed blinded to trial group allocation. Trial participants were randomized into five groups of five, in which low-dose or high-dose Ad26.COV2.S was given once or twice, or placebo was given on both occasions. Ad26.COV2.S was administered intramuscularly at 5 x 10^10 or 1 x 10^11 viral particles, either as a single shot or as two shots given 56 days apart. Results and caveats for the whole study, not just this receptor: The authors noted that total T cell responses may have been underestimated by the TCR breadth and depth analyses. Ad26.COV2.S recipients had higher spike-specific TCR breadth than placebo recipients (P = 0.0014). The study lacked the statistical power to compare responses across vaccine doses or regimens. Non-spike TCR breadth was comparable between vaccine and placebo recipients, consistent with the vaccine containing only spike. After vaccination, spike-specific CD8+ and CD4+ T cell responses were reported to show substantial breadth.

The meaning of the sample's treatment or condition label: 15 to 20 received Ad26.COV2.S at low or high dose, single or two shots; a few received placebo; per-sample allocation not given. Repertoires of vaccine and placebo recipients were sequenced from samples taken on day 63 after the first injection. Between 29 July and 7 August 2020, Cohort 1b enrolled about two dozen adults aged 18-55 years at one site in Boston, USA. Ad26.COV2.S consisted of a replication-incompetent adenovirus type 26 vector by which a prefusion-stabilized SARS-CoV-2 spike protein from the original Wuhan strain was expressed. The immunoSEQ Assay was the method used to sequence TCRbeta CDR3 regions. After extraction, genomic DNA underwent amplification by bias-controlled multiplex PCR, followed by high-throughput sequencing. Regarding the original processing steps: To quantify the absolute abundance of every unique TCRbeta CDR3 region, sequences were collapsed and filtered. T cell fraction was estimated by normalizing TCRbeta template counts to usable DNA, which was measured by amplifying reference genes present in all nucleated cells. Repertoire TCRs were annotated as SARS-CoV-2-specific when V gene, CDR3 amino acid sequence and J gene were exactly matched to a known reactive TCR set. The reference SARS-CoV-2 TCR set was derived from MIRA and filtered for enrichment in COVID-19-positive ImmuneCODE repertoires, a step that removed public or cross-reactive TCRs. Based on the MIRA antigens, annotated TCRs were further analysed at the level of specific ORF or position within ORF. Depth was the summed frequency of annotated unique rearrangements, while breadth was defined as annotated unique rearrangements over total unique productive rearrangements. TCR breadth was compared between groups using two-sided Wilcoxon rank-sum tests. TCRdb limited this immuneACCESS table to in-frame rearrangements with V and J called. A share of clones is missing; checked studies link under half to unresolved V genes, and the rest is unexplained. That table gives V, J and clone size, and the DNA gave D and trimming. This sample has some 290,000 clones in its table, and around 85% of those were observed once. The ten largest clonotypes hold 2% to 2.5% of the sample.

The sequencing used peripheral blood, collected in a trial of Ad26.COV2.S vaccine versus placebo. This sequence originates from a person between 18 and 59 years old who received the Ad26.COV2.S COVID-19 vaccine or a placebo.

For the CDR3, the sequence is CATRPSGNTIYF. The nucleotide sequence reads TGTGCCACCCGACCCTCTGGAAACACCATATATTTT. Recombination joined TRBV6-5 with TRBJ1-3; the D gene lacks a confident call. Counted from cysteine to phenylalanine, this CDR3 has 12 amino acids. This entry keeps only the CDR3 DNA: 36 bases, framed from base 1. The germline V gene sets CDR1 to MNHEY and CDR2 to SVGAGI. V loses 10 bases of germline sequence and J loses 0 bases, and the interval between the two ends is 7 bases.